The rows below give T cell receptor beta chains drawn from one sample of a study of shared clonotypes between healthy human individuals. Generated by immunoSEQ multiplex PCR, the TCRdb table keeps only in-frame clones and is missing some. The repertoire has fewer than 3 million clones, approximately 90% of them found once; the top ten carry 0.37%. Sequencing used naive CD4+ T cells from PBMCs. The receptors stem from a man aged 18 to 30 in good health. Some clones in this sample may be carry-over from other donors' samples. The CDR3 runs from the conserved cysteine through the conserved F or W. Fields, in order: CDR3 protein, V gene, J gene, clone size. Size is omitted from some rows. Given values are once, few, many or a class for expanded clones.

CASSSPYRGYEQYF	TRBV7-2	TRBJ2-7	-
CASSLAGTGMVETQYF	TRBV5-4	TRBJ2-5	once
CASSLGGSGETQYF	TRBV6-6	TRBJ2-5	-
CASSGMGRRSGANVLTF	TRBV7-2	TRBJ2-6	once
CASMVLSYEQYF	TRBV6-1	TRBJ2-7	-
CASSGGSYTGELFF	TRBV27	TRBJ2-2	once
CSVGEGNQPQHF	TRBV29-1	TRBJ1-5	-
CASSSQGTLNTEAFF	TRBV7-3	TRBJ1-1	-
CASSIDRGPGDEQFF	TRBV5-1	TRBJ2-1	-
CASSPMTQGASGNTIYF	TRBV18	TRBJ1-3	-
CASSGWQGVYNEQFF	TRBV2	TRBJ2-1	-
CASSRQGLDTGELFF	TRBV4-3	TRBJ2-2	-
CASSVEGAWLAYGYTF	TRBV5-1	TRBJ1-2	-
CASRPTVLNTEAFF	TRBV5-1	TRBJ1-1	few
CASSGRLAGPYEQYF	TRBV7-8	TRBJ2-7	once
CASSFFVWRQGANTEAFF	TRBV5-8	TRBJ1-1	-
CATSRAGKADTQYF	TRBV15	TRBJ2-3	-
CASSLQRISNQPQHF	TRBV28	TRBJ1-5	-
CASSWASNTGELFF	TRBV6-5	TRBJ2-2	-
CASRMTLGTGGETQYF	TRBV11-2	TRBJ2-5	-
CASSVIRRTVSHTGELFF	TRBV11-2	TRBJ2-2	-
CASSFYRVVSGANVLTF	TRBV28	TRBJ2-6	-